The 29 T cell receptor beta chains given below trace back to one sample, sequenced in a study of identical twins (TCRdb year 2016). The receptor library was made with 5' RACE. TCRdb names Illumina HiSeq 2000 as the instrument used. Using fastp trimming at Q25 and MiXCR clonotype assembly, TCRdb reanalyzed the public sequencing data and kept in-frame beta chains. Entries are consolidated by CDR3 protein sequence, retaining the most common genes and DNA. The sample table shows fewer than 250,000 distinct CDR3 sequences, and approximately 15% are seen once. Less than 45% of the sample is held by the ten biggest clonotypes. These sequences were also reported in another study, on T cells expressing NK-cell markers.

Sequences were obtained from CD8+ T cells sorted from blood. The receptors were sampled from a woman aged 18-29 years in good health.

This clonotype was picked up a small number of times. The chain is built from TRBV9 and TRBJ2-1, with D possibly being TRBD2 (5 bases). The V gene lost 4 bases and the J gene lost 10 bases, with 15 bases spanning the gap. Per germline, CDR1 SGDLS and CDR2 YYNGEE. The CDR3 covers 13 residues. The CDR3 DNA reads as TGTGCCAGCAGCTCCCCGACCCGAGGGGAGCAGTTCTTC. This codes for CASSSPTRGEQFF.

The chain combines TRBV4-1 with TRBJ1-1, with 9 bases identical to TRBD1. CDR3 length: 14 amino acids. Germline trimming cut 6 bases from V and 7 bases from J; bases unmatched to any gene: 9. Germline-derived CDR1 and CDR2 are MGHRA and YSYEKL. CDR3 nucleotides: TGCGCCAGCAGTAAACAGGGGGCGGTCGGTGAAGCTTTCTTT. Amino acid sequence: CASSKQGAVGEAFF.

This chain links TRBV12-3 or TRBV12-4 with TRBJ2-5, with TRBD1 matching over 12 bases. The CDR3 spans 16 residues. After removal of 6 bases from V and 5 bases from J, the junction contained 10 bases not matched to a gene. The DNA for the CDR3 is TGTGCCAGCAGGTCCCGGGACAGGGGGCTCGGTGAGACCCAGTACTTC. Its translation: CASRSRDRGLGETQYF.

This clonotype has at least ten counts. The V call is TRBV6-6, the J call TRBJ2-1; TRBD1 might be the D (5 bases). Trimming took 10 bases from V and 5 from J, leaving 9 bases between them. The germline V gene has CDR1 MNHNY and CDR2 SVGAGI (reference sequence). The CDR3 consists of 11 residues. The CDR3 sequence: CATGQNNEQFF. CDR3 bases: TGTGCCACCGGACAAAACAATGAGCAGTTCTTC.

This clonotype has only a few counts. CDR3 region: CASSIKTGVTGELFF. As DNA, the CDR3 is TGTGCCAGTAGTATAAAGACAGGAGTCACCGGGGAGCTGTTTTTT. The gene calls are TRBV19 and TRBJ2-2; possibly TRBD1 for D (6 bases). Germline-derived CDR1 and CDR2 are LNHDA and SQIVND (reference sequence). V lost 2 bases, J lost 4 bases, and 11 bases lay in between. This CDR3 contains 15 residues.

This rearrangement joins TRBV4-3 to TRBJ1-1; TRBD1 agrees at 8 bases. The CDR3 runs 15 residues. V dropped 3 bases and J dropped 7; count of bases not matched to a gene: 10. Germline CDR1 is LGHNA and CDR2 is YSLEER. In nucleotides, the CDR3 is TGCGCCAGCAGCCAGATGAGCCAGGGGGCTAGTGAAGCTTTCTTT. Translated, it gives CASSQMSQGASEAFF.

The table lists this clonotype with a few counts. CDR3 in amino acids: CATSGGEQFF. CDR3 coding DNA: TGTGCCACCAGTGGAGGTGAGCAGTTCTTC. The genes are TRBV24-1 and TRBJ2-1; no firm D call. From germline, CDR1 is KGHDR and CDR2 SFDVKD. The CDR3 has 10 amino acids. Trimming left V 5 bases short and J 9 bases short, with 4 bases between.

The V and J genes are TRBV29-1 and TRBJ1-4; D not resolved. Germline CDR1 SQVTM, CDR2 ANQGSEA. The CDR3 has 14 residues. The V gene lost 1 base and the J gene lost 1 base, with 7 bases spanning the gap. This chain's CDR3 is CSVEGAGTNEKLFF. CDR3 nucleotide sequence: TGCAGCGTTGAAGGTGCTGGAACTAATGAAAAACTGTTTTTT.

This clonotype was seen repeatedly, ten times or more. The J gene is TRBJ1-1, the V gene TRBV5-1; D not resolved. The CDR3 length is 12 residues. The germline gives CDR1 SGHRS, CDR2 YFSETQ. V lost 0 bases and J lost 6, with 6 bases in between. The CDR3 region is CASSLGSSEAFF. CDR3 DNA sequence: TGCGCCAGCAGCTTGGGCAGCTCTGAAGCTTTCTTT.

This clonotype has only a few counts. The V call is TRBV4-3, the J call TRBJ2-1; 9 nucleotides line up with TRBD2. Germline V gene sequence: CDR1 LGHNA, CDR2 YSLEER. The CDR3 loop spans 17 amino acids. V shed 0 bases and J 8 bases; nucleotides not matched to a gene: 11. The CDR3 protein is CASSQDRASGVIDEQFF. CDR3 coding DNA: TGCGCCAGCAGCCAAGATAGGGCTAGCGGGGTAATTGATGAGCAGTTCTTC.

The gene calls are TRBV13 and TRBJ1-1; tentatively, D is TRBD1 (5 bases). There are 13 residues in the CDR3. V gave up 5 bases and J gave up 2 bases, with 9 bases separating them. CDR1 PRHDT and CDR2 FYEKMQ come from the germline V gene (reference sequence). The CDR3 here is CASSDQGNTEAFF. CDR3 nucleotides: TGTGCCAGCAGCGATCAGGGAAACACTGAAGCTTTCTTT.

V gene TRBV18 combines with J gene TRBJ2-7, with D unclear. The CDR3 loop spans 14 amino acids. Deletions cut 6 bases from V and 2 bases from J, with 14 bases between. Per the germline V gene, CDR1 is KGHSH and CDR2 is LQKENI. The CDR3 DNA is TGTGCCAGCTCGCCCCGACGGACGGCCTACGAGCAGTACTTC. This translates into CASSPRRTAYEQYF.

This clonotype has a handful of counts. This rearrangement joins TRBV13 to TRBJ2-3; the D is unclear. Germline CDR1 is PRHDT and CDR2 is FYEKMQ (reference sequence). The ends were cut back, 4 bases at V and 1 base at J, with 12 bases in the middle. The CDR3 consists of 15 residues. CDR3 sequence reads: CASSSSYGGTDTQYF. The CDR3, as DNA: TGTGCCAGCAGCTCAAGCTATGGGGGCACAGATACGCAGTATTTT.

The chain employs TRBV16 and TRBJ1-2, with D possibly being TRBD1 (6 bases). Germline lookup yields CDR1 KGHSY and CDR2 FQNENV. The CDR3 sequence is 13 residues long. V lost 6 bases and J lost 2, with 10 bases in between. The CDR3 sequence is CASSNRENYGYTF. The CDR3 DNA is TGTGCCAGCAGTAACAGGGAGAACTATGGCTACACCTTC.

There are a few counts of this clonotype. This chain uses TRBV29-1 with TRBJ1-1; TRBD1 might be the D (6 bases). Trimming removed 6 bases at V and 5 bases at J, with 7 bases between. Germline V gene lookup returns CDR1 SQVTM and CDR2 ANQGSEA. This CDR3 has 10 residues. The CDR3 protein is CSVRGTEAFF. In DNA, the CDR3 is TGCAGCGTCAGGGGAACTGAAGCTTTCTTT.

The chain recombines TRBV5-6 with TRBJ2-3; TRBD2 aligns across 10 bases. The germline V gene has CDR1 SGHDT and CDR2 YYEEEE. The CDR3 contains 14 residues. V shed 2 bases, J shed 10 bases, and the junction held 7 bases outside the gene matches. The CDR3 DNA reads TGTGCCAGCAGCTTCGAAGCGGGAGGGCCTTCGCAGTATTTT. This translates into CASSFEAGGPSQYF.

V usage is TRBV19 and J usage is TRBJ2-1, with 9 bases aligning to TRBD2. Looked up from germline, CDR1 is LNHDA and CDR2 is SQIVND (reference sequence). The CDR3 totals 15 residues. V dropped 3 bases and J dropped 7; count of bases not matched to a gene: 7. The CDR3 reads CASSITLAGLNEQFF. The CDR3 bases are TGTGCCAGTAGTATTACCCTAGCGGGGCTGAATGAGCAGTTCTTC.

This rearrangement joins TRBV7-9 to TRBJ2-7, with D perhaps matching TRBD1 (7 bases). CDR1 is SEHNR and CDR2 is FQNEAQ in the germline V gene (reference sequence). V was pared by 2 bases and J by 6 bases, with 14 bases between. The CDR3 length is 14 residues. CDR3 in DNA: TGTGCCAGCAGCTTACCCGGTCAGGGGGGCGAGCAGTACTTC. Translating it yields CASSLPGQGGEQYF.

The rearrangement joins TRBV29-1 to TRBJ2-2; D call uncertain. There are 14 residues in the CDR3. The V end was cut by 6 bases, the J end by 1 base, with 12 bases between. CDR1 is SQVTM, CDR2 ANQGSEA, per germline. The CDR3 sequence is CSVPTKKNTGELFF. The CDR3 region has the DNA TGCAGCGTCCCAACGAAGAAGAACACCGGGGAGCTGTTTTTT.

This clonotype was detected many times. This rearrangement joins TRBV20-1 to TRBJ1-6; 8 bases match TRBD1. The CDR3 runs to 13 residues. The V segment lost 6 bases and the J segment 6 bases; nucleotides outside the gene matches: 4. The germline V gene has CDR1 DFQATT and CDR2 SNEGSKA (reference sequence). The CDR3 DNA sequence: TGCAGTGCCCCTGGACAGGGTAATTCACCCCTCCACTTT. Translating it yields CSAPGQGNSPLHF.

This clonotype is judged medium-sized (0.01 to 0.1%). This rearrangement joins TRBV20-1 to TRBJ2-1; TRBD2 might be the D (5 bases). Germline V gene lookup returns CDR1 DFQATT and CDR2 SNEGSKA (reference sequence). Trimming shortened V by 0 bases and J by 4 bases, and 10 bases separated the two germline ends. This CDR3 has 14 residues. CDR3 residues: CSARDTRDYNEQFF. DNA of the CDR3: TGCAGTGCTAGAGATACTAGGGATTACAATGAGCAGTTCTTC.

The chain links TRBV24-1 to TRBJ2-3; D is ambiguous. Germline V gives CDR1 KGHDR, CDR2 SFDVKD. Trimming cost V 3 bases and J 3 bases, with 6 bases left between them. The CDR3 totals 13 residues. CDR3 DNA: TGTGCCACCAGTGATGGCTCAACAGATACGCAGTATTTT. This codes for CATSDGSTDTQYF.

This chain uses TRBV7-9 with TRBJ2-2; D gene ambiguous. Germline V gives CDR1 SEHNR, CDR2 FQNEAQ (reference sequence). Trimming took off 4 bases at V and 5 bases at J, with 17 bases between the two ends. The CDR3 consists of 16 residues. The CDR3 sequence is CASSYHPPSETGELFF. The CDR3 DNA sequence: TGTGCCAGCAGCTACCACCCCCCTAGTGAGACCGGGGAGCTGTTTTTT.

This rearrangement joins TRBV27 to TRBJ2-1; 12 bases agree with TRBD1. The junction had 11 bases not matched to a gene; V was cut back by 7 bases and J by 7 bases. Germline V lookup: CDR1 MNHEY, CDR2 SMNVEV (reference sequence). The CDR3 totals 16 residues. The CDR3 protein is CASTHGTGGLLNEQFF. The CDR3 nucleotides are TGTGCCAGCACCCATGGGACAGGGGGCCTTTTGAATGAGCAGTTCTTC.

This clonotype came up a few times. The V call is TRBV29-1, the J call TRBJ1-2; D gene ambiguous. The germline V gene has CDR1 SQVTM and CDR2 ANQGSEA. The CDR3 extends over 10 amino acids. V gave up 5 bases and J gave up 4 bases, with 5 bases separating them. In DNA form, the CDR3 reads TGCAGCGTTAAGGGCTATGGCTACACCTTC. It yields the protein CSVKGYGYTF.

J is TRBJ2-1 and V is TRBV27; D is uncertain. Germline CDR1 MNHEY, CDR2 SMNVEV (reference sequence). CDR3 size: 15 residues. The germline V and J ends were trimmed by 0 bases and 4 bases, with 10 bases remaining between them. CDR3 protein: CASSLSNPSYNEQFF. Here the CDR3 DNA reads TGTGCCAGCAGTTTATCGAACCCGTCTTACAATGAGCAGTTCTTC.

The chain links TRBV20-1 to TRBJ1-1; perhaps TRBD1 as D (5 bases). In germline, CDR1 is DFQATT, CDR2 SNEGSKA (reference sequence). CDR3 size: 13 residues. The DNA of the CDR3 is TGCAGCTTCGGCCAGGGTCCGGGCACTGAAGCTTTCTTT. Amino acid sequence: CSFGQGPGTEAFF.

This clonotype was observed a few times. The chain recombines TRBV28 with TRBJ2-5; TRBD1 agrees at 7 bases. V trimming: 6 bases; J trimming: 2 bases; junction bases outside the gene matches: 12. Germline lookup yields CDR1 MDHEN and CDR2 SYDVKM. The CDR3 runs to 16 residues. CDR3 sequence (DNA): TGTGCCAGCAGCTCTCGACAGGGAGAAGTGCAAGAGACCCAGTACTTC. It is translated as CASSSRQGEVQETQYF.

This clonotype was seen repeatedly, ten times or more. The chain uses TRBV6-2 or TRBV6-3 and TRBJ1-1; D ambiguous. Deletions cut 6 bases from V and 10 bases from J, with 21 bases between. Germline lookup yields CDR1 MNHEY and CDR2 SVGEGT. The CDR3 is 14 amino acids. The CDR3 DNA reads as TGTGCCAGCAGCGTTACTACAGACGCCCTCGGAGCTTTCTTT. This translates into CASSVTTDALGAFF.